The present T cell receptor beta chain was sequenced within a study of control samples from healthy donors and cancer patients. The CDR3 covers 14 residues. With 0 bases removed from V and 5 bases from J, the gap between germline ends came to 13 bases. CDR1 and CDR2 from the germline V gene are GTSNPN and SVGIG (reference sequence). Libraries were prepared by immunoSEQ multiplex PCR; TCRdb keeps only in-frame clonotypes and omits some of them. The sample consists of some 190,000 clones, about 90% of them appearing once. The sequenced sample was blood. The sequence was collected from a man younger than 45 in good health. The J gene is TRBJ1-2, the V gene TRBV30; the D is unclear. The chain's CDR3 is CAWSVSFPGYGYTF. The CDR3 region has the DNA TGTGCCTGGAGTGTATCTTTCCCTGGTTATGGCTACACCTTC.